This T cell receptor (beta chain) was profiled in a study of blood T cell repertoires in COVID-19 (dated by TCRdb to between 2020 and 2021). For context, the study as a whole: Samples from collaborators originated in the United States, Italy and Spain and spanned both the acute and convalescent phases of COVID-19. The prospective study material was composed of cDNA or gDNA derived from T cells, B-cell-depleted T cells, or PBMCs. Subjects who had been exposed to COVID-19, were actively infected with it, or had recovered from it provided the deeply sampled blood TCRbeta repertoires that made up the dataset. The repertoires were released in a freely available public database meant as a resource for research on the immune response to SARS-CoV-2. The samples were drawn from the first 160 participants of the ongoing ImmuneRACE study and from 950 to 1,500 subjects provided by 6 global collaborators. Nearly every sample came with metadata listing a de-identified subject ID, COVID-19 status, age in years and sex. HLA class I and class II types, where available, came from metadata supplied by the sample provider rather than from assay-based typing. Broader findings and caveats from the paper: Clinical and demographic metadata were provided uncurated, with the amount varying by source and participant.

TCRbeta CDR3 regions were amplified from genomic DNA using the immunoSEQ Assay, a bias-controlled multiplex PCR. The original pipeline was this. The number of nucleated cells in each sample was estimated by amplification of reference gene primers within the assay. To quantify the absolute abundance of each unique TCRbeta CDR3 rearrangement, sequence reads were collapsed and filtered. For each sample, productive Simpson clonality was calculated as the square root of Simpson's diversity index over productive rearrangements. TCRdb provides this immuneACCESS table in a form limited to in-frame rearrangements. Some clones are lacking; in checked studies, under half of them reflect an unresolved V gene, and why the rest are absent is not known. V, J and clone size reflect that table, while D and trimming were determined from the DNA. Present in this sample are 300,000 or so clones, just over 85% of which were seen just once. The top ten clones comprise 8% to 13% of the sample.

In the prospective study, participants were roughly 18 to 95 years old, resided in about 25 geographic areas of the United States, and were enrolled through a virtual design. To assign participants to cohorts, the prospective study relied on clinical history that participants themselves reported in a screening survey and a study questionnaire. Recovered participants in ImmuneRACE Cohort 3 were defined by two consecutive negative NP/OP PCR tests, clearance by a healthcare professional, or resolution of symptoms. Each participant in the prospective study had whole blood, serum and a nasopharyngeal or oropharyngeal swab collected by mobile phlebotomists. Participants in the prospective study had the option to provide additional blood draws and questionnaires over a roughly 2-month period. Before DNA extraction, blood samples from the prospective study were shipped at room temperature or frozen. The CDR3 runs 13 amino acids, cysteine and phenylalanine included. CDR3 DNA is the only sequence kept; it has 39 bases, read in frame from the first base. Between the V and J ends, shortened by 3 bases and 6 bases respectively, the junction contains 11 bases. The CDR1 and CDR2 encoded by the germline V gene are KGHSH and LQKENI.

The table lists this clone with a count of one. Its specific antigen is unknown. Base qualities are not at hand, and no much larger clone is one base apart. The sequence was collected from a woman aged 18-29 years who had recovered from COVID-19. This chain is built from TRBV18 and TRBJ1-1, with the D gene not confidently named. The sequenced material came from PBMCs or T cells enriched from blood (not recorded which). The CDR3 region has the sequence CASSPPPGSEAFF. The nucleotide sequence reads as follows: TGTGCCAGCTCACCCCCTCCGGGGTCTGAAGCTTTCTTT.